One TCR beta chain is described in this entry. The antigen remains unidentified. Here immunoSEQ multiplex PCR was the method, and the copy in TCRdb shows in-frame clones only, minus some. The data contain roughly 140,000 clones, 75% to 90% of them seen just once; the ten biggest clones take up approximately 4.8%. The data originate from a study of T cell responses to AZD1222 COVID-19 vaccine. Study-level points and caveats: White British ancestry dominated among donors, who included more females, and clonal diversity was possibly underestimated. Two AZD1222 administrations were followed by greater Spike-specific TCR breadth and depth. Variant regions that are unmutated are reportedly the target of nearly half of spike-specific TCRs. Researchers took repertoire samples only after the peak T cell response had come.

The germline gives CDR1 MDHEN, CDR2 SYDVKM. This CDR3 has 13 amino acids. V gave up 9 bases and J gave up 0 bases; unmatched junction bases: 3. This clonotype was sampled from an adult in good health. Material: peripheral blood, obtained on day 0 of AZD1222 vaccination. This rearrangement joins TRBV28 to TRBJ2-3; 7 positions match TRBD1. The CDR3 is CASGTVSTDTQYF. CDR3 DNA sequence: TGTGCCAGTGGGACAGTAAGCACAGATACGCAGTATTTT.